These 25 T cell receptor beta chains share one sample of origin, sequenced in a study of T-cell memory formation after mild COVID-19. One entry per CDR3 protein, called by TCRdb with MiXCR from the 5' RACE reads. The data show a few hundred thousand distinct CDR3 sequences, with roughly a fifth seen just once and approximately 8.4% held by the top ten. Sequencing input: PBMCs or a T cell subset sorted from them (not recorded which). The source of these receptors is an adult woman who had mild COVID-19 (a few samples of this study predate the infection). Cell type and time point are not known.

The V and J genes are TRBV20-1 and TRBJ2-7, with 11 bases lining up with TRBD1. The CDR3 is 14 residues long. The germline CDR1 and CDR2 sequences are DFQATT and SNEGSKA (reference sequence). V shed 4 bases and J 5 bases; nucleotides not matched to a gene: 7. The CDR3 loop is CSAMTPGQGDEQYF. CDR3 nucleotide sequence: TGCAGTGCTATGACGCCGGGACAGGGGGACGAGCAGTACTTC.

The V gene is TRBV9, the J gene TRBJ2-7; D perhaps matches TRBD1 (6 bases). The CDR3 is made up of 12 amino acids. V was shortened by 3 bases and J by 4 bases, with 8 bases between the two germline ends. Germline V gene data show CDR1 as SGDLS and CDR2 as YYNGEE. The CDR3 sequence: CASSARGYEQYF. The DNA for the CDR3 is TGTGCCAGCAGCGCTAGGGGGTACGAGCAGTACTTC.

The V and J genes are TRBV4-3 and TRBJ2-7; 12 bases map to TRBD2. Germline loops: CDR1 LGHNA, CDR2 YSLEER. Germline trimming cut 4 bases from V and 2 bases from J; bases unmatched to any gene: 6. The CDR3 runs 16 residues. In DNA, the CDR3 is TGCGCCAGCAGCCCGTCGACTAGCGGGGGAACCTACGAGCAGTACTTC. It encodes CASSPSTSGGTYEQYF.

V gene TRBV5-1 combines with J gene TRBJ2-7, with D perhaps TRBD1 or TRBD2 (5 bases each). Germline V lookup: CDR1 SGHRS, CDR2 YFSETQ. There are 17 residues in the CDR3. The germline V and J ends were trimmed by 7 bases and 2 bases, with 25 bases remaining between them. For the CDR3, the DNA is TGCGCCAGCGGGACGGGGTGGATAGAGTCTTTCACCTACGAGCAGTACTTC. This encodes CASGTGWIESFTYEQYF.

The chain employs TRBV15 and TRBJ1-1; D ambiguous. CDR1 is LNHNV, CDR2 YYDKDF, per germline (reference sequence). Trimming cost V 8 bases and J 2 bases, with 12 bases left between them. CDR3 length: 13 amino acids. The CDR3 DNA is TGTGCCACCGGGTCTGGGGTAAACACTGAAGCTTTCTTT. It codes for CATGSGVNTEAFF.

The chain has TRBV4-2 and TRBJ2-3; D gene uncertain. V lost 6 bases and J 7 bases, leaving 14 bases between the germline ends. The CDR3 consists of 13 residues. Germline assignment: CDR1 LGHNA and CDR2 YNFKEQ. CDR3 loop: CASRRENPNTQYF. CDR3 bases: TGTGCCAGCAGAAGGGAAAATCCAAATACGCAGTATTTT.

The J gene is TRBJ2-5, the V gene TRBV4-1, with D possibly TRBD1 on 5 matching bases. V dropped 0 bases and J dropped 1 base, with 9 bases sitting between them. Per germline, CDR1 MGHRA and CDR2 YSYEKL. CDR3 length: 15 amino acids. The CDR3 bases are TGCGCCAGCAGCCAAGAAGGGGTACTCCAAGAGACCCAGTACTTC. Amino acid sequence: CASSQEGVLQETQYF.

There are a few counts of this clonotype. A read error may account for a junction end that differs from germline. The chain has TRBV5-6 and TRBJ2-3, with D perhaps matching TRBD1 (5 bases). CDR1 is SGHDT, CDR2 YYEEEE, per germline. CDR3 length: 13 residues. For the CDR3, the DNA is TGTGCCTGCAGGGCAGGTCTGAGAGATACGCAGTATTTT. Translation gives CACRAGLRDTQYF.

This clonotype was detected only a few times. The J gene is TRBJ2-7, the V gene TRBV12-3 or TRBV12-4; 8 bases align to TRBD2. With 6 bases clipped from V and 2 bases from J, the junction kept 6 bases outside the gene matches. The CDR3 contains 14 residues. The CDR3 loop reads CASRMSGSTYEQYF. For the CDR3, the DNA is TGTGCCAGCAGAATGAGCGGGAGCACCTACGAGCAGTACTTC.

This clonotype occurred a few times. The chain employs TRBV18 and TRBJ2-7, with TRBD2 matching 9 bases. V shed 1 base and J 0 bases; nucleotides not matched to a gene: 4. The CDR3 totals 16 residues. Germline CDR1 is KGHSH and CDR2 is LQKENI. The CDR3 region is CASSPQGTSTSYEQYF. In DNA, the CDR3 is TGTGCCAGCTCACCACAAGGGACTAGCACCTCCTACGAGCAGTACTTC.

This clonotype showed up just a few times. V is TRBV29-1 and J is TRBJ1-2; no reliable D call. The length of the CDR3 is 13 residues. Germline assignment: CDR1 SQVTM and CDR2 ANQGSEA. V was shortened by 5 bases and J by 4 bases, with 14 bases between the two germline ends. CDR3 protein: CSVNYDAGYGYTF. For the CDR3, the DNA is TGCAGCGTTAACTATGACGCAGGCTATGGCTACACCTTC.

The chain joins TRBV7-2 to TRBJ2-7; 10 bases are shared with TRBD1. The germline V gene has CDR1 SGHTA and CDR2 FQGNSA. The CDR3 sequence is 16 residues long. V was pared by 5 bases and J by 3 bases, with 10 bases of the junction left unmatched. This chain's CDR3 is CASSRPDRGTDYEQYF. The CDR3 DNA follows: TGTGCCAGCAGCCGCCCGGACAGGGGGACAGACTACGAGCAGTACTTC.

J is TRBJ2-7 and V is TRBV20-1; D remains unclear. Germline V CDR1 and CDR2: DFQATT, SNEGSKA (reference sequence). This CDR3 is built from 14 residues. The V end was cut by 1 base, the J end by 6 bases, with 16 bases between. For the CDR3, the DNA is TGCAGTGCTAGAGTCCCGGGCAGCCAGACCGAGCAGTACTTC. Translating it yields CSARVPGSQTEQYF.

V and J are TRBV15 and TRBJ2-1, with a tentative D call TRBD1 (5 bases). Deletions cut 0 bases from V and 0 bases from J, with 12 bases between. There are 17 residues in the CDR3. Germline V gene data show CDR1 as LNHNV and CDR2 as YYDKDF (reference sequence). The CDR3 spells CATSRDAGSSSYNEQFF. CDR3 sequence (DNA): TGTGCCACCAGCAGAGATGCAGGGTCCAGCTCCTACAATGAGCAGTTCTTC.

In this sample, this clonotype turned up a few times. The V gene is TRBV5-5, the J gene TRBJ2-5; tentative D call: TRBD1 (5 bases). The CDR3 runs to 16 residues. Trimming left V 1 base short and J 5 bases short, with 18 bases between. Germline CDR1 reads SGHKS; CDR2 reads YYEKEE (reference sequence). CDR3 sequence: CASSLPLQAFWETQYF. CDR3 nucleotide sequence: TGTGCCAGCAGCTTGCCACTACAGGCGTTCTGGGAGACCCAGTACTTC.

This chain uses TRBV5-1 with TRBJ1-2; 7 bases align to TRBD1. This CDR3 has 16 residues. Per the germline V gene, CDR1 is SGHRS and CDR2 is YFSETQ. V shed 4 bases, J shed 6 bases, and the junction held 15 bases outside the gene matches. The CDR3 nucleotides are TGCGCCAGCAGCCAACAACTAGGTGGGACAGTGGATGGCTACACCTTC. Translation gives CASSQQLGGTVDGYTF.

CDR3 protein: CASSYLGYGYTF. Here the CDR3 DNA reads TGTGCCAGCAGTTACCTCGGCTATGGCTACACCTTC. The V and J genes are TRBV12-3 or TRBV12-4 and TRBJ1-2; D remains ambiguous. The V gene lost 4 bases and the J gene lost 4 bases, with 7 bases spanning the gap. The CDR3 is 12 residues long.

The chain is built from TRBV7-9 and TRBJ2-7; 15 nucleotides line up with TRBD2. J lost 1 base, V lost 6 bases, and 7 bases had no gene match. Germline V gives CDR1 SEHNR, CDR2 FQNEAQ (reference sequence). The CDR3 extends over 17 amino acids. The CDR3 loop is CASSSGLAGGLSYEQYF. The CDR3 nucleotides are TGTGCCAGCAGTTCGGGACTAGCGGGAGGATTATCCTACGAGCAGTACTTC. The full variable domain, rest sourced from reference TRBV7-9 and TRBJ2-7, is DTGVSQNPRHKITKRGQNVTFRCDPISEHNRLYWYRQTLGQGPEFLTYFQNEAQLEKSRLLSDRFSAERPKGSFSTLEIQRTEQGDSAMYLCASSSGLAGGLSYEQYFGPGTRLTVT.

This clonotype was observed many times. The gene calls are TRBV5-6 and TRBJ2-1; TRBD1 aligns across 7 bases. Germline CDR1 is SGHDT and CDR2 is YYEEEE. The length of the CDR3 is 15 residues. J lost 0 bases, V lost 1 base, and 1 base had no gene match. The chain's CDR3 is CASSLPGGSYNEQFF. The CDR3 bases are TGTGCCAGCAGCTTGCCAGGGGGCTCCTACAATGAGCAGTTCTTC.

A few counts support this clonotype. The CDR3 bases are TGCGCCAGCATCCCGGGAGGGAGCCTTTCGGCGAACACCGGGGAGCTGTTTTTT. Encoded protein: CASIPGGSLSANTGELFF. This chain joins TRBV5-1 and TRBJ2-2, with 8 bases matching TRBD2. J gave up 0 bases and V 6 bases, and 13 bases lay outside the gene matches. CDR1 is SGHRS, CDR2 YFSETQ, per germline. This CDR3 region has 18 residues.

This clonotype has only a few counts. The rearrangement links TRBV20-1 to TRBJ2-4; TRBD2 matches 10 bases. CDR3 size: 20 residues. Germline-derived CDR1 and CDR2 are DFQATT and SNEGSKA (reference sequence). Here the CDR3 reads CGVAGHVLAGQNLAKNIQYF. Here the CDR3 DNA reads TGCGGAGTGGCCGGCCACGTACTAGCGGGACAGAACCTAGCCAAAAACATTCAGTACTTC.

The V gene is TRBV2, the J gene TRBJ1-4; D is unresolved. Germline V CDR1 and CDR2: SNHLY, FYNNEI. This CDR3 region has 12 residues. Trimming took 6 bases from V and 8 from J, leaving 10 bases between them. The CDR3 DNA reads TGTGCCAGCAGGCGGGTAGGGGAAAAACTGTTTTTT. Translating gives CASRRVGEKLFF.

This clonotype has a handful of counts. CDR3 sequence (DNA): TGTGCCAGCAGTTACTCAACCTCCGGGACAGATAGACTCTATGGCTACACCTTC. It codes for CASSYSTSGTDRLYGYTF. The chain has TRBV6-2 or TRBV6-3 and TRBJ1-2, with TRBD1 matching over 7 bases. This CDR3 has 18 residues. The germline gives CDR1 MNHEY, CDR2 SVGEGT. J was trimmed by 4 bases and V by 0 bases; bases with no gene match: 14.

This clonotype showed up many times. The chain combines TRBV7-2 with TRBJ2-3; 9 bases are a match to TRBD2. CDR1 and CDR2 from the germline V gene are SGHTA and FQGNSA. This CDR3 has 15 amino acids. The V gene end was trimmed by 5 bases and the J gene end by 1 base; junction bases not matched to a gene: 4. The CDR3 protein is CASSIRTSGTDTQYF. The DNA of the CDR3 is TGTGCCAGCAGCATACGGACTAGCGGCACAGATACGCAGTATTTT.

This clonotype has just a few counts. The genes are TRBV29-1 and TRBJ1-4; D gene uncertain. This CDR3 is 16 amino acids long. Germline loops: CDR1 SQVTM, CDR2 ANQGSEA. The ends were cut back, 4 bases at V and 0 bases at J, with 15 bases in the middle. The CDR3 loop reads CSVVMVDRATNEKLFF. The CDR3 coding sequence is TGCAGCGTTGTAATGGTCGACCGAGCAACTAATGAAAAACTGTTTTTT.